This is a list of T cell receptor beta chains from one sample in a study of follicular helper T cells after annual influenza vaccination. This table comes from immunoSEQ multiplex PCR, and its TCRdb copy is limited to in-frame clones, with some not included. Of 13,000 to 15,000 clones detected, 78% appear once; the ten largest clones hold 0.4% to 0.55%. The source material was CXCR5- memory CD4+ T cells sorted from blood, sampled on the day of influenza vaccination. Source of these receptors: an adult who received the influenza vaccine. CDR3s include the opening cysteine and the closing phenylalanine or tryptophan. Clone size is given for some rows only: seen once, a few or many times, or a class if the clone is expanded.

CDR3 protein,J gene,clone size,CDR3 length,V gene
CASRILGQKLFF,TRBJ1-4,.,12,TRBV2
CAWSVGLAGDSPYEQYF,TRBJ2-7,.,17,TRBV30
CASSWGRTNQPQHF,TRBJ1-5,.,14,TRBV5-5
CASSLVPQGARTAEAFF,TRBJ1-1,few,17,TRBV7-2
CASSLRSSGANVLTF,TRBJ2-6,.,15,TRBV5-1
CASSIGGTYEQYF,TRBJ2-7,few,13,TRBV19
CASSPGPNTEAFF,TRBJ1-1,.,13,TRBV7-7
CASRTPGQRSYNSPLHF,TRBJ1-6,few,17,TRBV28
CASSYSTGWYGYTF,TRBJ1-2,.,14,TRBV6-6
CAAGQGLPPTDTQYF,TRBJ2-3,.,15,TRBV6-1
CATSPRGGGLWEKLFF,TRBJ1-4,.,16,TRBV15
CASSLAPGSRGEAFF,TRBJ1-1,.,15,TRBV5-1
CASSQESRGRTGELFF,TRBJ2-2,few,16,TRBV4-3
CASSRTRASGANVLTF,TRBJ2-6,.,16,TRBV2
CASSLGHATNYGYTF,TRBJ1-2,.,15,TRBV5-5
CASSRTYGELFF,TRBJ2-2,once,12,TRBV27
CASSFRVNQPQHF,TRBJ1-5,.,13,TRBV28
CASSVTGGTDTQYF,TRBJ2-3,.,14,TRBV2
CASPGQGANTEAFF,TRBJ1-1,few,14,TRBV19
CASRGLVGQFF,TRBJ2-1,.,11,TRBV6-1
CASSSIGTGNQPQHF,TRBJ1-5,.,15,TRBV27
CASSLGGRGRLNTEAFF,TRBJ1-1,once,17,TRBV5-5
CASSLLASSYNEQFF,TRBJ2-1,.,15,TRBV4-3
CASSKTGRGSYNEQFF,TRBJ2-1,.,16,TRBV7-2
CASSPTGSSSGNTIYF,TRBJ1-3,.,16,TRBV28
CASSGLGGDEQFF,TRBJ2-1,.,13,TRBV10-1
CASSQDSPPGDTQYF,TRBJ2-3,.,15,TRBV4-3
CASSPLDGTNYGYTF,TRBJ1-2,.,15,TRBV18
CASSYNGYQETQYF,TRBJ2-5,.,14,TRBV6-5
CAWSKTDTQYF,TRBJ2-3,.,11,TRBV30
CASSVRQGPGELFF,TRBJ2-2,.,14,TRBV9
CASRTQGEAGQPQHF,TRBJ1-5,.,15,TRBV2
CASSSLYRGVTEAFF,TRBJ1-1,.,15,TRBV7-9